This T cell receptor (beta chain) was sequenced in a study of cytomegalovirus exposure and HLA in healthy donors. Study results and limitations: An analysis that was carried out later associated 16,000 or so TCR beta sequences with HLA alleles at 0.05 false discovery rate. The authors enumerated over 150 TCR beta chains as linked to cytomegalovirus. A few chains linked to CMV were shown in vitro to be specific for CMV antigens.

CDR3 size: 14 residues. PCR was performed using 60 Vbeta and 13 Jbeta primers. Assay: immunoSEQ multiplex PCR; the TCRdb copy retains only in-frame clones and omits some. The data hold roughly 30,000 clones, with around nine tenths observed a single time. Those who donated were healthy bone marrow donors. The table lists this clone with a few counts. Its antigen is as yet unknown. This clonotype was sampled from a boy between 5 and 17 years old in good health and CMV-seronegative. V is TRBV21-1 and J is TRBJ1-1; the listed D gene, TRBD1, was not tested against the DNA. TRBV21-1 is listed as a pseudogene. The sample was PBMCs. Here the CDR3 reads CASRGTVMNTEAFF. The CDR3 nucleotides read TGTGCCAGCAGAGGTACAGTCATGAACACTGAAGCTTTCTTT.